Following are 32 T cell receptor beta chains from one sample sequenced in a study of T-cell memory formation after mild COVID-19. MiXCR, run by TCRdb on the 5' RACE reads, gives a single entry per CDR3 protein. The table lists under 400,000 distinct CDR3 sequences, 20% to 25% of them singletons, with 12% in the top ten. Source material: PBMCs or a T cell subset sorted from them (not recorded which). These receptor sequences come from an adult woman who had mild COVID-19 (a few samples of this study predate the infection). Cell type and time point are not known.

The sample holds a few counts of this clonotype. V usage is TRBV12-3 or TRBV12-4 and J usage is TRBJ1-4; D is uncertain. V was trimmed by 5 bases and J by 0 bases, leaving 10 bases between them. The CDR3 is 15 residues long. Here the CDR3 DNA reads TGTGCCAGCAGTGGGGAATTTGCAACTAATGAAAAACTGTTTTTT. This codes for CASSGEFATNEKLFF.

This clonotype was seen a handful of times. At one end, the junction sequence differs from germline, possibly due to a read error. This chain links TRBV29-1 with TRBJ2-7; 9 bases agree with TRBD1. CDR3 size: 18 residues. Germline CDR1 is SQVTM and CDR2 is ANQGSEA. This CDR3 is CSHTRWDRVVTISYEQYF. The CDR3 DNA reads as TGCAGCCACACCCGGTGGGACAGGGTCGTAACAATCTCCTATGAGCAGTACTTC.

CDR3 bases: TGTGCCAGCAGCCCACACCGATGGACAGGGGGAGCTTTCTTT. This codes for CASSPHRWTGGAFF. The chain employs TRBV21-1 and TRBJ1-1; the table's TRBD1 call for D was not verified on the DNA. TRBV21-1 is a known pseudogene. CDR3 length: 14 residues.

The chain combines TRBV5-1 with TRBJ2-7, with 7 positions matching TRBD1. Germline V gives CDR1 SGHRS, CDR2 YFSETQ. The CDR3 sequence is 13 residues long. V dropped 5 bases and J dropped 7; count of bases not matched to a gene: 9. CDR3 DNA: TGCGCCAGCAGTGAGGGGGCGCCGGGTGAGCAGTACTTC. It codes for CASSEGAPGEQYF.

Here the CDR3 DNA reads TGCGCCAGCAGCCAATCCCCGGACGGAGAACTAAACATTCAGTACTTC. Amino acids: CASSQSPDGELNIQYF. The chain recombines TRBV4-1 with TRBJ2-4; no firm D call. V lost 2 bases and J lost 6, with 17 bases in between. The CDR3 has 16 amino acids. Germline loops: CDR1 MGHRA, CDR2 YSYEKL.

This clonotype has just one count. J is TRBJ2-7 and V is TRBV9; 9 nucleotides agree with TRBD1. The CDR3 extends over 15 amino acids. The V segment lost 4 bases and the J segment 5 bases; nucleotides outside the gene matches: 10. Germline CDR1 reads SGDLS; CDR2 reads YYNGEE. CDR3 DNA sequence: TGTGCCAGCAGCTTCACCGGGACAGGGCCCCACGAGCAGTACTTC. Translation: CASSFTGTGPHEQYF.

This clonotype has only a few counts. The rearrangement links TRBV9 to TRBJ1-1; TRBD1 is a possible D gene (6 bases). The germline V gene encodes CDR1 SGDLS and CDR2 YYNGEE. Trimming removed 7 bases at V and 8 bases at J, with 15 bases between. This CDR3 comprises 12 residues. The CDR3 DNA reads as TGTGCCAGCGGTCCTCGAGGGGGAGAAGCTTTCTTT. Its protein is CASGPRGGEAFF.

This clonotype has just a few counts. The V call is TRBV7-3, the J call TRBJ2-3; 10 nucleotides align to TRBD1. The ends lost 3 bases at V and 3 bases at J; junction bases unmatched: 6. The CDR3 runs 16 residues. Germline V CDR1 and CDR2: SGHTA, FQGTGA. CDR3 nucleotide sequence: TGTGCCAGCAGCTTGACCGGGACAGGGGTAACAGATACGCAGTATTTT. It translates to CASSLTGTGVTDTQYF. Full variable domain (remainder filled in from reference TRBV7-3 and TRBJ2-3): GAGVSQTPSNKVTEKGKYVELRCDPISGHTALYWYRQSLGQGPEFLIYFQGTGAADDSGLPNDRFFAVRPEGSVSTLKIQRTERGDSAVYLCASSLTGTGVTDTQYFGPGTRLTVL.

This clonotype was seen a few times. This chain joins TRBV7-8 and TRBJ1-1; no clear D. The CDR3 runs 15 residues. The V gene lost 5 bases and the J gene lost 0 bases, with 13 bases spanning the gap. Germline CDR1 is SGHVS and CDR2 is FQNEAQ. The CDR3 protein is CASSPNPGLNTEAFF. CDR3 nucleotide sequence: TGTGCCAGCAGCCCCAATCCGGGATTGAACACTGAAGCTTTCTTT. Using reference TRBV7-8 and TRBJ1-1 for the parts outside the CDR3, the full variable domain is GAGVSQSPRYKVAKRGQDVALRCDPISGHVSLFWYQQALGQGPEFLTYFQNEAQLDKSGLPSDRFFAERPEGSVSTLKIQRTQQEDSAVYLCASSPNPGLNTEAFFGQGTRLTVV.

This clonotype has more than one count but fewer than ten. The V call is TRBV15, the J call TRBJ2-7, with 11 positions matching TRBD1. V shed 5 bases and J 3 bases; nucleotides not matched to a gene: 6. In germline, CDR1 is LNHNV, CDR2 YYDKDF (reference sequence). The CDR3 covers 15 residues. The DNA of the CDR3 is TGTGCCACCAGCTTACCGGGACAGGGGGTCTACGAGCAGTACTTC. Translated, it gives CATSLPGQGVYEQYF.

This clonotype turned up a few times. The chain is built from TRBV2 and TRBJ2-7; possibly TRBD1 for D (6 bases). CDR1 is SNHLY and CDR2 is FYNNEI in the germline V gene. V was cut by 4 bases and J by 3 bases, with 13 bases left in between. CDR3 length: 14 amino acids. The CDR3 nucleotides are TGTGCCAGCAGTGCCCGACAGGCCCTCTACGAGCAGTACTTC. Protein product: CASSARQALYEQYF.

The chain uses TRBV9 and TRBJ2-1; TRBD2 matches 7 bases. The CDR3 is 16 amino acids. Trimming removed 3 bases from V and 2 bases from J; junction bases left unmatched: 8. Germline V gene lookup returns CDR1 SGDLS and CDR2 YYNGEE. DNA of the CDR3: TGTGCCAGCAGCGCCGCTAGCGGTGGGGCCTACAATGAGCAGTTCTTC. It translates to CASSAASGGAYNEQFF.

V is TRBV19 and J is TRBJ1-5; D gene unclear. The V gene's germline CDR1 is LNHDA and CDR2 SQIVND (reference sequence). CDR3 length: 14 residues. Trimming shortened V by 5 bases and J by 2 bases, and 10 bases separated the two germline ends. CDR3 DNA: TGTGCCAGTAGTGCCTATAGGGGCAATCAGCCCCAGCATTTT. This translates into CASSAYRGNQPQHF.

CDR3 sequence reads: CASSLSETLIDGYTF. Here the CDR3 DNA reads TGTGCCAGCAGCTTATCAGAGACCCTGATCGATGGCTACACCTTC. V and J are TRBV7-8 and TRBJ1-2; D unresolved. CDR3 length: 15 residues. Germline CDR1 reads SGHVS; CDR2 reads FQNEAQ. Deletions cut 2 bases from V and 6 bases from J, with 16 bases between.

This clonotype was seen only a few times. The V and J genes are TRBV3-1 and TRBJ1-1; no definite D call. V gave up 0 bases and J gave up 7 bases, with 12 bases separating them. Germline CDR1 reads LGHDT; CDR2 reads YNNKEL (reference sequence). The CDR3 is 14 amino acids. The CDR3 nucleotides are TGTGCCAGCAGCCAAGATGGCATTCGCATTGAAGCTTTCTTT. Encoded protein: CASSQDGIRIEAFF.

The table lists this clonotype with a few counts. The CDR3 DNA sequence: TGTGCCAGCGGAGGGGTCCCCTACGAGCAGTACTTC. Its protein is CASGGVPYEQYF. This chain connects TRBV11-3 to TRBJ2-7; maybe TRBD2 (6 bases). Germline V lookup: CDR1 SGHNT, CDR2 YENEEA. Trimming took off 8 bases at V and 2 bases at J, with 10 bases between the two ends. CDR3 length equals 12 residues.

The V call is TRBV24-1, the J call TRBJ1-2; D unresolved. Germline assignment: CDR1 KGHDR and CDR2 SFDVKD. The CDR3 loop spans 12 amino acids. V lost 10 bases, J lost 4 bases, and 12 bases lay in between. Here the CDR3 reads CATEQIPYGYTF. For the CDR3, the DNA is TGTGCCACTGAACAGATACCCTATGGCTACACCTTC.

This clonotype has more than one count but fewer than ten. The genes are TRBV30 and TRBJ2-1, with 7 positions matching TRBD2. The CDR3 has 15 residues. Germline V gene lookup returns CDR1 GTSNPN and CDR2 SVGIG (reference sequence). After removal of 2 bases from V and 4 bases from J, the junction contained 8 bases not matched to a gene. CDR3 residues: CAWSRFSGRYNEQFF. The CDR3 DNA reads TGTGCCTGGAGTAGGTTTAGCGGGCGGTACAATGAGCAGTTCTTC.

This clonotype occurred many times. V and J are TRBV4-1 and TRBJ2-3, with 8 bases aligning to TRBD2. V lost 0 bases and J lost 5; bases outside the gene matches: 10. The CDR3 runs 17 residues. The germline CDR1 and CDR2 sequences are MGHRA and YSYEKL. This CDR3 is CASSQDMSGGYGDTQYF. In nucleotides, the CDR3 is TGCGCCAGCAGCCAAGATATGAGCGGGGGCTACGGAGATACGCAGTATTTT.

This clonotype was detected only a few times. J is TRBJ1-5 and V is TRBV6-1; 8 bases match TRBD1. The CDR3 length is 14 residues. Germline values: CDR1 MNHNS, CDR2 SASEGT. V lost 6 bases and J lost 6; bases outside the gene matches: 7. The DNA of the CDR3 is TGTGCCAGCAGGCTTCAGGGGGCGGGTCAGCCCCAGCATTTT. This codes for CASRLQGAGQPQHF.

The chain is built from TRBV10-3 and TRBJ2-5, with a possible D match to TRBD2 (6 bases). The CDR3 has 15 amino acids. V lost 5 bases and J 1 base, leaving 14 bases between the germline ends. Germline V CDR1 and CDR2: ENHRY, SYGVKD. CDR3 coding DNA: TGTGCCATCAGTTCGGGCGGGGCCCCCCAAGAGACCCAGTACTTC. Translated: CAISSGGAPQETQYF.

Turning to this clonotype: Mismatch with germline at one junction end may stem from a read error. V usage is TRBV5-1 and J usage is TRBJ2-7; the D is unclear. Per germline, CDR1 SGHRS and CDR2 YFSETQ. The CDR3 loop spans 14 amino acids. CDR3 amino acids: CTSNWAEMGNEQYF. CDR3 bases: TGCACCAGCAACTGGGCGGAGATGGGCAACGAGCAGTACTTC.

This clonotype was found a few times. The chain has TRBV5-6 and TRBJ2-7, with D possibly matching TRBD1 (5 bases). With 0 bases removed from V and 2 bases from J, the gap between germline ends came to 9 bases. The germline CDR1 and CDR2 sequences are SGHDT and YYEEEE. This CDR3 is 14 amino acids long. CDR3 nucleotides: TGTGCCAGCAGCTTGGACAGGCGAACCTACGAGCAGTACTTC. Protein sequence: CASSLDRRTYEQYF.

This clonotype was counted at least ten times. The rearrangement joins TRBV6-5 to TRBJ2-7, with 7 bases lining up with TRBD1. The CDR3 is made up of 14 amino acids. Germline assignment: CDR1 MNHEY and CDR2 SVGAGI. V lost 2 bases, J lost 0 bases, and 1 base stayed unmatched. This CDR3 is CASSYRDSSYEQYF. The CDR3 DNA reads as TGTGCCAGCAGTTACCGGGACAGCTCCTACGAGCAGTACTTC.

Worth noting for this clonotype: The junction and the germline gene differ at one end; a read error may be behind it. The chain uses TRBV10-3 and TRBJ2-5; TRBD2 might be the D (7 bases). CDR3 length: 15 amino acids. CDR1 is ENHRY, CDR2 SYGVKD, per germline. CDR3 protein: CASSTSGGPGETQYF. In nucleotides, the CDR3 is TGTGCCAGCAGTACATCCGGGGGGCCAGGAGAGACCCAGTACTTC.

This clonotype was found many times. The chain is built from TRBV9 and TRBJ2-3; D is uncertain. The ends were cut back, 0 bases at V and 1 base at J, with 9 bases in the middle. Germline V gene lookup returns CDR1 SGDLS and CDR2 YYNGEE. The CDR3 consists of 15 residues. DNA of the CDR3: TGTGCCAGCAGCGTAGGACTCCTCCGCACAGATACGCAGTATTTT. Protein product: CASSVGLLRTDTQYF.

V gene TRBV7-3 combines with J gene TRBJ2-1; D perhaps matches TRBD2 (6 bases). Germline assignment: CDR1 SGHTA and CDR2 FQGTGA. This CDR3 spans 14 amino acids. Trimming cost V 2 bases and J 7 bases, with 12 bases left between them. DNA for the CDR3: TGTGCCAGCAGCTTAGCCGGGAGTAGGAATGAGCAGTTCTTC. Translation: CASSLAGSRNEQFF.

Only a few counts were recorded for this clonotype. The chain combines TRBV20-1 with TRBJ1-1; TRBD1 agrees at 7 bases. The junction had 17 bases not matched to a gene; V was cut back by 0 bases and J by 4 bases. Germline CDR1 is DFQATT and CDR2 is SNEGSKA (reference sequence). This CDR3 has 18 amino acids. CDR3 in amino acids: CSAREGPRQGWLGTEAFF. The CDR3 nucleotides are TGCAGTGCTAGAGAGGGGCCCCGACAGGGCTGGTTGGGCACTGAAGCTTTCTTT.

This clonotype was seen a handful of times. The CDR3 nucleotides are TGCAGTGCCGGGGACAGGGGGCATCTCTCCTACGAGCAGTACTTC. Translation gives CSAGDRGHLSYEQYF. The chain is built from TRBV20-1 and TRBJ2-7; 12 bases are a match to TRBD1. Losses at the gene ends were 6 bases for V and 0 bases for J; bases not matched to a gene: 6. Germline V CDR1 and CDR2: DFQATT, SNEGSKA (reference sequence). The CDR3 covers 15 residues.

The sample holds one count of this clonotype. The chain links TRBV12-3 or TRBV12-4 to TRBJ2-3, with 8 bases lining up with TRBD2. The CDR3 length is 17 residues. Losses at the gene ends were 7 bases for V and 3 bases for J; bases not matched to a gene: 15. The CDR3 bases are TGTGCCAGCACCCCAAACGGGAGGGCCGACTCGACAGATACGCAGTATTTT. This translates into CASTPNGRADSTDTQYF.

This clonotype was seen ten or more times. This chain uses TRBV4-2 with TRBJ2-1, with D possibly being TRBD1 or TRBD2 (6 bases each). Trimming pared 4 bases from V and 6 bases from J, leaving 19 bases between. The CDR3 contains 16 residues. Germline-derived CDR1 and CDR2 are LGHNA and YNFKEQ. DNA for the CDR3: TGTGCCAGCAGCCCCCGGCTGCGGGACACCTTCAATGAGCAGTTCTTC. Its translation: CASSPRLRDTFNEQFF.

The J gene is TRBJ2-7, the V gene TRBV2, with a possible D match to TRBD2 (5 bases). CDR1 SNHLY and CDR2 FYNNEI come from the germline V gene. The CDR3 covers 14 residues. The V and J ends lost 7 bases and 2 bases respectively, with 15 bases between them. In DNA form, the CDR3 reads TGTGCCAGCACGCCATGGGAGTTCCCCTACGAGCAGTACTTC. It yields the protein CASTPWEFPYEQYF.